Described below is a single T cell receptor (beta chain) sequence and its context. The data were obtained in a study of shared T cell receptors in the human thymus. Here immunoSEQ multiplex PCR was the method, and the copy in TCRdb shows in-frame clones only, minus some. The repertoire holds approximately 760,000 clones, with 80% to 90% as singletons. V was trimmed by 6 bases and J by 6 bases, leaving 11 bases between them. The CDR3 totals 13 residues. The germline CDR1 and CDR2 sequences are PRHDT and FYEKMQ (reference sequence). The data were also submitted as part of a second study, on human thymus T cells. That paper adds: It looked as if thymic and blood repertoires used V and J genes in a biased way.

The chain carries TRBV13 and TRBJ2-2; possibly TRBD2 for D (6 bases). The origin of this receptor is a girl in the first two years of life with a congenital heart defect. The specimen was thymocytes. The CDR3 DNA sequence: TGTGCCAGCAGTCATCGACTAGCCGGGGAGCTGTTTTTT. Translated: CASSHRLAGELFF.